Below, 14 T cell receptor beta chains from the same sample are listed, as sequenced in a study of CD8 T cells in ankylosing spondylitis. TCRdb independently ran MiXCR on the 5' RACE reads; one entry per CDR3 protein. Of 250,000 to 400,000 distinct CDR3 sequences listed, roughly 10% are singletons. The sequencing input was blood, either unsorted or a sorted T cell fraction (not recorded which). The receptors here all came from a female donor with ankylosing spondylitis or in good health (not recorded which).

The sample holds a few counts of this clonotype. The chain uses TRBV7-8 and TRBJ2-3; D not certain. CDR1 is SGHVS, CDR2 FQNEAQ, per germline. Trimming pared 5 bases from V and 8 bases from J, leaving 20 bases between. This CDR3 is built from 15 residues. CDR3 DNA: TGTGCCAGCAGCCCCGGTACCATCGGGCTTGGTACGCAGTATTTT. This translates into CASSPGTIGLGTQYF.

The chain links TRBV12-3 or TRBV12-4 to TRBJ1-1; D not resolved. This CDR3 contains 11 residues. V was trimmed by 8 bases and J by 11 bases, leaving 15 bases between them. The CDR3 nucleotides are TGTGCCAGCCGGACGGTCCTCGGGGCTTTCTTT. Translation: CASRTVLGAFF.

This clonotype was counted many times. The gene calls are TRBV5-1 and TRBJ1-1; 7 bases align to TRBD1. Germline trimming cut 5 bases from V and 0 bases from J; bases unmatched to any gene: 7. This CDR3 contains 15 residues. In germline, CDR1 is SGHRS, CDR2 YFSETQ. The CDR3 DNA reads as TGCGCCAGCAGTTTAGTGACAGGGCTGAACACTGAAGCTTTCTTT. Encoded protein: CASSLVTGLNTEAFF.

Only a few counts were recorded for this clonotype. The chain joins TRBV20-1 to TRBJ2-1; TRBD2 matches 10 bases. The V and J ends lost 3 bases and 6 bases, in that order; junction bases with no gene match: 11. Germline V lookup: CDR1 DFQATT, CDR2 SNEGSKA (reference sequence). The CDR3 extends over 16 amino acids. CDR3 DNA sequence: TGCAGTGCTAGCCTATCTAGCGGGAGCGTCTTCAATGAGCAGTTCTTC. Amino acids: CSASLSSGSVFNEQFF.

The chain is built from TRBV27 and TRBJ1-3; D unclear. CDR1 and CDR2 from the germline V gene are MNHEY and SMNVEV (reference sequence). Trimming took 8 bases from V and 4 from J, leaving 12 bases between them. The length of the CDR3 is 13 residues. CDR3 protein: CASSRVDGNTIYF. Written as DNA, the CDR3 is TGTGCCAGCTCCCGGGTTGACGGAAACACCATATATTTT.

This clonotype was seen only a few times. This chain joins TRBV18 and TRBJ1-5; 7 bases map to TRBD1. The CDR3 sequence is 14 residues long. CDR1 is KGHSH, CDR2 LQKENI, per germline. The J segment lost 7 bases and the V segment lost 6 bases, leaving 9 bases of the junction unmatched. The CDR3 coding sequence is TGTGCCAGCTCGCATGACAGGGTACAGCAGCCCCAGCATTTT. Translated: CASSHDRVQQPQHF. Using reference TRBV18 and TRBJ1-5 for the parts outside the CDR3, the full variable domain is NAGVMQNPRHLVRRRGQEARLRCSPMKGHSHVYWYRQLPEEGLKFMVYLQKENIIDESGMPKERFSAEFPKEGPSILRIQQVVRGDSAAYFCASSHDRVQQPQHFGDGTRLSIL.

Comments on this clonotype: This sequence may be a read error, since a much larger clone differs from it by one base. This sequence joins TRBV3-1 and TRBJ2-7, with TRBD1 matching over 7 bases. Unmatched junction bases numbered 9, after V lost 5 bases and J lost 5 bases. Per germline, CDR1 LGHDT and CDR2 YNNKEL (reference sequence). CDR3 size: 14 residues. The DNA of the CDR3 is TGTGCCAGCAGCGGACGGGACAGTGGGAACGAGCAGTACTTC. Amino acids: CASSGRDSGNEQYF.

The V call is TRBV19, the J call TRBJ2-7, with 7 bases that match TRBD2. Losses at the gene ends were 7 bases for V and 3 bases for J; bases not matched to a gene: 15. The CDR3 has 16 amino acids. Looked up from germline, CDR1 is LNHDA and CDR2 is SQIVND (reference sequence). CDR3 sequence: CASTVRVGAGNYEQYF. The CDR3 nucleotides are TGTGCCAGTACGGTTCGGGTAGGAGCGGGGAACTACGAGCAGTACTTC.

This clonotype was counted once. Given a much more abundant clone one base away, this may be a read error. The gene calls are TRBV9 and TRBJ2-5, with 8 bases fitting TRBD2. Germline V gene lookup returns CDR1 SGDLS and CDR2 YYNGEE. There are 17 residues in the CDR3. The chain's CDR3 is CASSVASAGGSQETHYF. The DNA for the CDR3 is TGTGCCAGCAGCGTAGCTTCGGCGGGAGGATCCCAAGAGACCCATTACTTC.

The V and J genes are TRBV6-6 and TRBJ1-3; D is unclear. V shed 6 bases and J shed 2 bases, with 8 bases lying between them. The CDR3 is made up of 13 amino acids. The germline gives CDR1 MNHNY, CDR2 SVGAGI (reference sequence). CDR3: CASSPKTGNTIYF. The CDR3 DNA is TGTGCCAGCAGCCCTAAGACTGGAAACACCATATATTTT.

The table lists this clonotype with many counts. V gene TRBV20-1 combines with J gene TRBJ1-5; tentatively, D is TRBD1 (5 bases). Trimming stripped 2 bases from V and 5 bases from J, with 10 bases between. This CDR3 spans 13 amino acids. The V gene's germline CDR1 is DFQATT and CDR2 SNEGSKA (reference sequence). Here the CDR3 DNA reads TGCAGTGCTAGACGGGGGATGGATCAGCCCCAGCATTTT. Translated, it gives CSARRGMDQPQHF.

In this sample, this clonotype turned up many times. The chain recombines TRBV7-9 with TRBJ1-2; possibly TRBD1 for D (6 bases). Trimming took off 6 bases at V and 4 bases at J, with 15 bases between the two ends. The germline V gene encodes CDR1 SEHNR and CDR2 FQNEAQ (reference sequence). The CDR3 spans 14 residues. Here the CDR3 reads CASSGQFDAYGYTF. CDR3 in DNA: TGTGCCAGCAGTGGACAGTTCGATGCCTATGGCTACACCTTC.

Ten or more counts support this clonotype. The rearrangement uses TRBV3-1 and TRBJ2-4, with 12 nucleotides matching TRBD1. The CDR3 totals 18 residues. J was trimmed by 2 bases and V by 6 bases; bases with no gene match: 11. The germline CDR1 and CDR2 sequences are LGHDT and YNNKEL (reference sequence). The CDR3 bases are TGTGCCAGCAGTCTGGGACAGGGGGCAGGGGGTTCCAAAAACATTCAGTACTTC. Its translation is CASSLGQGAGGSKNIQYF.

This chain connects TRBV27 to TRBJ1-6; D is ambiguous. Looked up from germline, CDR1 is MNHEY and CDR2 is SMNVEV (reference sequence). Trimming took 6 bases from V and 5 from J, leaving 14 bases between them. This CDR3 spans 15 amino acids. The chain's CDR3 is CASSLGRNHNSPLHF. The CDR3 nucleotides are TGTGCCAGCAGCCTAGGGAGGAATCATAATTCACCCCTCCACTTT.